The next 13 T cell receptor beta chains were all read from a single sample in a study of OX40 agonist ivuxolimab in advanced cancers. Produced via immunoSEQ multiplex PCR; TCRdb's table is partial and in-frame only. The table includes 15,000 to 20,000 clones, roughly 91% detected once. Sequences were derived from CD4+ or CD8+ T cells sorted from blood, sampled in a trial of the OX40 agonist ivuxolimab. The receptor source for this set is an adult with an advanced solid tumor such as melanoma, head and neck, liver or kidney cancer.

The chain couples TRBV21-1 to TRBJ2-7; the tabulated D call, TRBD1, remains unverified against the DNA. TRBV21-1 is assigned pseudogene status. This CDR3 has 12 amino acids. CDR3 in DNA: TGTGCCAGCCCGGACAGGGCGTACGAGCAGTACTTC. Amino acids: CASPDRAYEQYF.

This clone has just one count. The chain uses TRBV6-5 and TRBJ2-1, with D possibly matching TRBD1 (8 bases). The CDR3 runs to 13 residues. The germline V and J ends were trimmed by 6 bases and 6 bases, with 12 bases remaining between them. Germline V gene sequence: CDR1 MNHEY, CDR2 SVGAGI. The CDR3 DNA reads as TGTGCCAGCAGAGCGGGGACAGGCAATGAGCAGTTCTTC. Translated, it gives CASRAGTGNEQFF.

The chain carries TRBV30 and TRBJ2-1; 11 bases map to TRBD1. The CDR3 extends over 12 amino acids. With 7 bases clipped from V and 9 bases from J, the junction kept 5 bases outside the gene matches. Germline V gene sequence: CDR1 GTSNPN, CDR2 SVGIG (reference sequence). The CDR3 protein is CASGQGAAEQFF. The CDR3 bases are TGTGCCTCCGGACAGGGGGCCGCTGAGCAGTTCTTC.

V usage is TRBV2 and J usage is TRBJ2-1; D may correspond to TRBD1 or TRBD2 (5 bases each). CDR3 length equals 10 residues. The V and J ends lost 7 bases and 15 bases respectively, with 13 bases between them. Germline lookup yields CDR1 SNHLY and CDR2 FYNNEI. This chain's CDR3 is CASTDSGGFF. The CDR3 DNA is TGTGCCAGCACCGACAGCGGAGGGTTCTTC.

The chain's CDR3 is CASSQGTATNYGYTF. CDR3 nucleotide sequence: TGCGCCAGCAGCCAAGGGACAGCTACTAACTATGGCTACACCTTC. The chain couples TRBV4-1 to TRBJ1-2; D might be TRBD1 (6 bases). Trimming cost V 1 base and J 0 bases, with 9 bases left between them. Germline values: CDR1 MGHRA, CDR2 YSYEKL. This CDR3 region has 15 residues.

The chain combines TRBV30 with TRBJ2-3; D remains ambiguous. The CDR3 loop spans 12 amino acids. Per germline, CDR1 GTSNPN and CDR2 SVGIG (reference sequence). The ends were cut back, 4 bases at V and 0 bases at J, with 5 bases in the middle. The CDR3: CAWKESTDTQYF. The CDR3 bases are TGTGCCTGGAAGGAAAGCACAGATACGCAGTATTTT.

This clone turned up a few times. DNA for the CDR3: TGTGCCTGGAGTGACCTTTCCGGGACAGGGGGAATAAACGAGCAGTTCTTC. Amino acids: CAWSDLSGTGGINEQFF. The J gene is TRBJ2-1, the V gene TRBV30; the match to TRBD1 covers 11 bases. Germline V gene lookup returns CDR1 GTSNPN and CDR2 SVGIG (reference sequence). Unmatched junction bases numbered 15, after V lost 1 base and J lost 10 bases. This CDR3 comprises 17 residues.

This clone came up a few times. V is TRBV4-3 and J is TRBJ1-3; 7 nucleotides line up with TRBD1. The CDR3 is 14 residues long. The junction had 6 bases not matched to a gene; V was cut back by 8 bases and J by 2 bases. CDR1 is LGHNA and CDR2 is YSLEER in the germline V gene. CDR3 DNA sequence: TGCGCCAGCTTAACGACAGGGCCTGGAAACACCATATATTTT. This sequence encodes CASLTTGPGNTIYF.

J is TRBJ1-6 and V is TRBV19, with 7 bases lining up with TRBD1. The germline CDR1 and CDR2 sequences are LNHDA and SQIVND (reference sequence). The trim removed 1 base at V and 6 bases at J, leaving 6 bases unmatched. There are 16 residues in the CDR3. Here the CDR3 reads CASSIAAQGFNSPLHF. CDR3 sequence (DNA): TGTGCCAGTAGTATAGCAGCACAGGGGTTTAATTCACCCCTCCACTTT.

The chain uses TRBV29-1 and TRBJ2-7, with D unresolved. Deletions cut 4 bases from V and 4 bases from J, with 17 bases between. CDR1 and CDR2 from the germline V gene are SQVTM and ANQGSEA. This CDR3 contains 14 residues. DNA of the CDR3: TGCAGCGTTGCCGGGCGCGAAGTGGGGTACGAGCAGTACTTC. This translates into CSVAGREVGYEQYF.

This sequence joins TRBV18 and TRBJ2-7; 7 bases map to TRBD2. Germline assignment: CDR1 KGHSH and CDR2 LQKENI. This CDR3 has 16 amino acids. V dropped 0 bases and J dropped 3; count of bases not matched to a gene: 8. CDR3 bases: TGTGCCAGCTCACCACCGATCGGGACTACCGACTACGAGCAGTACTTC. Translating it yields CASSPPIGTTDYEQYF.

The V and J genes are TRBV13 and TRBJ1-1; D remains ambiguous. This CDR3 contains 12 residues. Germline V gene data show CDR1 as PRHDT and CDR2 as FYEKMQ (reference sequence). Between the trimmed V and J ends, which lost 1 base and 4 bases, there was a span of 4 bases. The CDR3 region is CASSLVGTEAFF. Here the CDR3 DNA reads TGTGCCAGCAGCTTAGTGGGCACTGAAGCTTTCTTT.

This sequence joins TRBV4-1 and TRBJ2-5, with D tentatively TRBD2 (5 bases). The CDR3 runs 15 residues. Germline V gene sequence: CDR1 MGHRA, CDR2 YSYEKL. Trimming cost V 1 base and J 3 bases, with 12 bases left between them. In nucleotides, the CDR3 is TGCGCCAGCAGCCAAGGATTGGAGGTAAAAGAGACCCAGTACTTC. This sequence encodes CASSQGLEVKETQYF.